This TCR beta chain was captured by sequencing in a study of T cell responses to AZD1222 COVID-19 vaccine. V lost 9 bases, J lost 5 bases, and 13 bases lay in between. Germline V CDR1 and CDR2: SNHLY, FYNNEI. The CDR3 is 13 amino acids. General study points: Increased Spike-specific TCR breadth and depth were observed after two AZD1222 doses.

As concerns this clone: As yet, its antigen is unknown.

TCRdb's table, derived via immunoSEQ multiplex PCR, lists solely in-frame clones and lacks some. The sample has 200,000 to 250,000 clones; 85% to 95% are singletons. This chain connects TRBV2 to TRBJ2-2; D may be TRBD2 (6 bases). The TCR sequence derives from an adult in good health. The specimen comprised peripheral blood, sampled on day 0 of MenACWY control vaccination. The CDR3 DNA follows: TGTGCCAGTCGGGACTTCTGGACCGGGGAGCTGTTTTTT. It codes for CASRDFWTGELFF.